This T cell receptor (beta chain) was identified in a study of cytomegalovirus exposure and HLA in healthy donors. Study-wide results and caveats: As a later analysis revealed, the rate of TCR association differed by HLA locus, with DRB1 most and HLA-C fewest.

Worth noting for this clone: Antigen unknown.

The CDR3 length is 16 residues. V was clipped by 4 bases and J by 2 bases; unmatched bases: 7. The germline V gene has CDR1 SNHLY and CDR2 FYNNEI. It was with 60 Vbeta and 13 Jbeta primers that the PCR ran. Repertoires were generated with immunoSEQ multiplex PCR, while TCRdb's copy carries only in-frame clones and drops some. The top ten clones hold 1% of a sample with about 130,000 clones, 80% of them seen once. Sequencing was performed on PBMCs. V gene TRBV2 combines with J gene TRBJ1-3; TRBD1 matches at 8 bases. This sequence was found in a man aged 35-49 years in good health and CMV-seronegative. The CDR3 DNA reads as TGTGCCAGCAGTGTACTCGAACAGGGGGCTGGAAACACCATATATTTT. Translated, it gives CASSVLEQGAGNTIYF.